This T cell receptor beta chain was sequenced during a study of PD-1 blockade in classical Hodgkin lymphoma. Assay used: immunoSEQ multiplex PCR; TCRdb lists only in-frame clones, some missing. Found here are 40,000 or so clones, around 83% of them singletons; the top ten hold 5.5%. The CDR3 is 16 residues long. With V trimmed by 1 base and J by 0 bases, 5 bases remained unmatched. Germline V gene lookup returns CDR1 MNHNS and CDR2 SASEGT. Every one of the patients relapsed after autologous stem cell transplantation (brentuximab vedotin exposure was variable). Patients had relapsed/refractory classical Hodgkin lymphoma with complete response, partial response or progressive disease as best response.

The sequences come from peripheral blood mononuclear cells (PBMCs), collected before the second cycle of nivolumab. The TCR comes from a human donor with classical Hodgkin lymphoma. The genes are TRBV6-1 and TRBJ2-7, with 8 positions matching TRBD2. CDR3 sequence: CASSEGLAGTSYEQYF. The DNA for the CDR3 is TGTGCCAGCAGTGAAGGGCTAGCGGGTACCTCCTACGAGCAGTACTTC.